The sequence of this TCR beta chain was determined in a study of blood T cell repertoires in COVID-19 (dated by TCRdb to between 2020 and 2021). In terms of the full investigation: Collaborator samples came from the United States, Italy and Spain and covered acute and convalescent phases of COVID-19. Subjects who had been exposed to COVID-19, were actively infected with it, or had recovered from it provided the deeply sampled blood TCRbeta repertoires that made up the dataset. Where available, HLA class I and class II types were obtained from metadata supplied by the sample provider rather than from assay-based typing. Samples were obtained from the ongoing ImmuneRACE study (first 160 participants) and from over 1,000 subjects provided by 6 global collaborators. The prospective study material was composed of cDNA or gDNA derived from T cells, B-cell-depleted T cells, or PBMCs. The sample metadata nearly always contained a de-identified subject ID, COVID-19 status, age in years and sex. A freely available public database, intended as a resource for researchers studying the immune response to SARS-CoV-2, is where the repertoires were released.

A note on this clone: The antigen it binds to is not known. One base away there is no much larger clone; base qualities are not given.

Overall study results and their limits: The amount of clinical and demographic metadata varied by source and participant and was provided uncurated.

TCRbeta CDR3 regions were amplified from genomic DNA using the immunoSEQ Assay, a bias-controlled multiplex PCR. The published analysis was carried out like this. The number of nucleated cells in each sample was estimated from the amplification of reference gene primers within the assay. Sequence reads were collapsed and filtered to measure the absolute abundance of every unique TCRbeta CDR3 rearrangement. For each sample, productive Simpson clonality was calculated as the square root of Simpson's diversity index across productive rearrangements. The immuneACCESS repertoire file appears here via TCRdb, limited to in-frame rearrangements. These files lack a portion of the clones; in checked studies, under half of the deficit traces to unresolved V genes, and the cause of the others is not known. V and J calls and clone size are as listed in that table; D and trimming were resolved from the DNA. The sample has 110,000 or so clones on record, around nine tenths of them singletons. Of the sample, roughly 8.9% falls within the top ten clones.

Another Seattle source contributed samples from volunteer blood donors who had recovered from COVID-19. The collaborating institutions used their own protocols to collect whole blood in K2EDTA tubes. Collaborator samples were shipped for TCRbeta analysis as frozen whole blood, isolated PBMCs, or DNA extracted from either sample type. Sequences LGHDT (CDR1) and YNNKEL (CDR2) are obtained from the germline V gene (reference sequence). The CDR3 goes from the cysteine to the phenylalanine over 14 residues. Only the CDR3 region is kept as DNA, spanning 42 bases read in frame from base 1. Clipping removes 3 bases from V and 10 bases from J, with 4 as the unmatched junction base count.

The receptor's source is a woman in her seventies who had recovered from COVID-19. Recombination connected TRBV3-1 (or the pseudogene TRBV3-2) to TRBJ1-6; 9 bases in the junction line up with TRBD1. Sequences were obtained from peripheral blood. The DNA reads TGTGCCAGCAGCCACAGGACAGGGGAATCACCCCTCCACTTT. It is translated as CASSHRTGESPLHF.